This TCR beta chain was retrieved from a study of identifying expanded T cells in peripheral blood. Profiling relied on immunoSEQ multiplex PCR, and the TCRdb table lists in-frame clones only, not all of them. Seen here are about 120,000 clones, approximately 84% observed once, and the top ten hold around 3.3%. Study-wide findings and caveats: Approximately two-week clone count variance significantly increased as total template count grew. About 1.2 clones differed between technical replicates, versus approximately 17 and 20 over time.

CDR3 length: 21 residues. Germline CDR1 reads LGHNA; CDR2 reads YSLEER. The V gene end was trimmed by 1 base and the J gene end by 0 bases; junction bases not matched to a gene: 17. No infections or other immune events were documented during collection. As regards this clone: Antigen: not known.

The clonotype comes from a person aged 18 to 70 in good health. The sequenced sample consisted of blood. The chain has TRBV4-3 and TRBJ2-3; TRBD2 agrees at 9 bases. CDR3 protein: CASSQAVLAGKISRSTDTQYF. The CDR3 nucleotides read TGCGCCAGCAGCCAAGCTGTTCTAGCGGGGAAGATTTCACGTAGCACAGATACGCAGTATTTT.